What follows are 11 T cell receptor beta chains derived from one specimen sequenced in a study of T-cell memory formation after mild COVID-19. TCRdb re-called the 5' RACE reads through MiXCR, storing one row per CDR3 protein. The table has more than 150,000 distinct CDR3 sequences, approximately 10% seen once. The sequenced sample consisted of PBMCs or a T cell subset sorted from them (not recorded which). The receptors stem from a man younger than 35 who had mild COVID-19 (a few samples of this study predate the infection). Cell type and time point are not known.

This clonotype was seen at least ten times. The V call is TRBV4-2, the J call TRBJ2-3; 9 positions match TRBD2. With 1 base clipped from V and 4 bases from J, the junction kept 9 bases outside the gene matches. Germline CDR1 LGHNA, CDR2 YNFKEQ. This CDR3 has 17 amino acids. DNA for the CDR3: TGTGCCAGCAGCCAAGTCGGCGCGGGGGGGCAAGCAGATACGCAGTATTTT. As protein: CASSQVGAGGQADTQYF.

This clonotype was counted only a few times. This rearrangement joins TRBV5-1 to TRBJ1-5; D is ambiguous. Trimming left V 0 bases short and J 7 bases short, with 11 bases between. Looked up from germline, CDR1 is SGHRS and CDR2 is YFSETQ. The CDR3 loop spans 14 amino acids. The DNA for the CDR3 is TGCGCCAGCAGCTTGGCCCCCGGGAGGCAGCCCCAGCATTTT. This gives the protein CASSLAPGRQPQHF.

This sequence joins TRBV2 and TRBJ2-3; 8 positions agree with TRBD2. The J segment lost 0 bases and the V segment lost 11 bases, leaving 4 bases of the junction unmatched. Germline values: CDR1 SNHLY, CDR2 FYNNEI. There are 13 residues in the CDR3. The CDR3 here is CACERGSTDTQYF. In nucleotides, the CDR3 is TGTGCCTGCGAGCGGGGGAGCACAGATACGCAGTATTTT.

A note on this clonotype: One end of the junction does not line up with germline, which may come from a read error. The chain is built from TRBV12-3 or TRBV12-4 and TRBJ2-7; 10 positions match TRBD2. CDR3 length: 15 residues. CDR3 sequence reads: CASTLTSGAAYEQYF. CDR3 nucleotide sequence: TGTGCCAGCACTTTAACTAGCGGGGCCGCCTACGAGCAGTACTTC.

This chain joins TRBV4-3 and TRBJ2-2; possible D gene TRBD1, 6 bases. Germline assignment: CDR1 LGHNA and CDR2 YSLEER. CDR3 length equals 15 residues. V shed 0 bases and J shed 6 bases, with 11 bases lying between them. The CDR3 sequence: CASSQDWAGAGELFF. In nucleotides, the CDR3 is TGCGCCAGCAGCCAAGATTGGGCAGGGGCCGGGGAGCTGTTTTTT.

The chain links TRBV18 to TRBJ2-7, with TRBD1 matching 7 bases. The CDR3 length is 14 residues. Per the germline V gene, CDR1 is KGHSH and CDR2 is LQKENI. V trimming: 3 bases; J trimming: 2 bases; junction bases outside the gene matches: 4. CDR3 bases: TGTGCCAGCTCACCGGGACAGAGGGCCTACGAGCAGTACTTC. It is translated as CASSPGQRAYEQYF.

This clonotype was detected only a few times. The chain recombines TRBV28 with TRBJ1-4, with 9 bases aligning to TRBD1. V was clipped by 4 bases and J by 5 bases; unmatched bases: 5. CDR3 length: 15 residues. The germline V gene encodes CDR1 MDHEN and CDR2 SYDVKM. The CDR3, as DNA: TGTGCCAGCAGTTCCCTGACAGGGGGAAATGAAAAACTGTTTTTT. Translating gives CASSSLTGGNEKLFF.

This clonotype was counted ten times or more. This chain uses TRBV5-1 with TRBJ2-1, with a weak D call TRBD1 (6 bases). The CDR3 runs to 14 residues. The ends were cut back, 1 base at V and 7 bases at J, with 12 bases in the middle. CDR1 and CDR2 from the germline V gene are SGHRS and YFSETQ. The CDR3 loop reads CASSLSQGSNEQFF. The CDR3 DNA is TGCGCCAGCAGCTTGTCACAGGGCTCTAATGAGCAGTTCTTC.

This clonotype was recorded many times. The chain couples TRBV29-1 to TRBJ1-5; D unclear. Germline V gene lookup returns CDR1 SQVTM and CDR2 ANQGSEA. V was cut by 4 bases and J by 7 bases, with 14 bases left in between. This CDR3 spans 13 amino acids. This CDR3 reads CSVVLGSGQPQHF. The CDR3 DNA follows: TGCAGCGTTGTCCTGGGATCGGGCCAGCCCCAGCATTTT.

The V call is TRBV7-2, the J call TRBJ1-5; the D is unclear. From germline, CDR1 is SGHTA and CDR2 FQGNSA. The V gene lost 0 bases and the J gene lost 2 bases, with 11 bases spanning the gap. The CDR3 runs 16 residues. The CDR3 protein is CASSLAASGGNQPQHF. The CDR3 DNA sequence: TGTGCCAGCAGCTTAGCTGCCTCTGGGGGCAATCAGCCCCAGCATTTT.

In this sample, this clonotype turned up a few times. The V and J genes are TRBV9 and TRBJ1-1, with D unresolved. CDR3 length: 14 residues. The V gene lost 0 bases and the J gene lost 0 bases, with 6 bases spanning the gap. Germline CDR1 and CDR2: SGDLS and YYNGEE. The CDR3 nucleotides are TGTGCCAGCAGCGTAGATGTGTTGAACACTGAAGCTTTCTTT. Its translation: CASSVDVLNTEAFF.